Below are 29 T cell receptor beta chains sequenced from a single sample in a study of blood T cell repertoires in COVID-19. The data were produced by immunoSEQ multiplex PCR, yet TCRdb's version contains in-frame clones alone and is incomplete. The sample records 200,000 to 250,000 clones, under 90% being singletons. The sample was peripheral blood. Source of these receptors: a woman older than 75 with active or convalescent COVID-19.

V is TRBV18 and J is TRBJ1-1; unclear D gene. Germline V gene sequence: CDR1 KGHSH, CDR2 LQKENI. CDR3 length: 15 residues. Trimming removed 3 bases at V and 3 bases at J, with 14 bases between. The CDR3 reads CASSPRVPGDTEAFF. As DNA, the CDR3 is TGTGCCAGCTCACCTCGGGTCCCCGGGGACACTGAAGCTTTCTTT.

V gene TRBV5-4 combines with J gene TRBJ2-2; 11 bases fit TRBD1. Germline V lookup: CDR1 SGHNT, CDR2 YYREEE (reference sequence). The CDR3 covers 17 residues. The V segment lost 4 bases and the J segment 8 bases; nucleotides outside the gene matches: 13. The CDR3 loop is CASSVGQGAGSVGELFF. DNA of the CDR3: TGTGCCAGCAGCGTAGGACAGGGGGCAGGTTCTGTTGGGGAGCTGTTTTTT.

The V call is TRBV5-1, the J call TRBJ2-7, with 7 bases fitting TRBD1. The CDR3 sequence is 15 residues long. Trimming cost V 4 bases and J 2 bases; bases outside gene matches: 9. The germline gives CDR1 SGHRS, CDR2 YFSETQ. As DNA, the CDR3 is TGCGCCAGCAGCCCGTCGACAGGGATCCCCTACGAGCAGTACTTC. Its protein product is CASSPSTGIPYEQYF.

This rearrangement joins TRBV24-1 to TRBJ1-2; the match to TRBD1 covers 12 bases. Germline-derived CDR1 and CDR2 are KGHDR and SFDVKD. V lost 3 bases to trimming and J lost 7 bases; unmatched junction nucleotides: 8. The CDR3 has 16 residues. The CDR3 reads CATSDPGTGGAGGYTF. CDR3 DNA sequence: TGTGCCACCAGTGATCCGGGGACAGGGGGCGCCGGTGGCTACACCTTC.

This clone occurred once. The V call is TRBV27, the J call TRBJ2-7, with D possibly TRBD1 on 5 matching bases. V lost 2 bases and J lost 1, with 12 bases in between. Germline V lookup: CDR1 MNHEY, CDR2 SMNVEV (reference sequence). The CDR3 has 15 amino acids. The CDR3 here is CASSLEQGTSYEQYF. CDR3 nucleotides: TGTGCCAGCAGTTTAGAGCAGGGTACTTCCTACGAGCAGTACTTC.

V and J are TRBV25-1 and TRBJ2-1; maybe TRBD1 (6 bases). CDR1 MGHDK and CDR2 SYGVNS come from the germline V gene. The CDR3 runs to 14 residues. Trimming left V 8 bases short and J 4 bases short, with 15 bases between. CDR3 coding DNA: TGTGCCAGCTCGGACAGCACCTTATACAATGAGCAGTTCTTC. Translation gives CASSDSTLYNEQFF.

J is TRBJ1-5 and V is TRBV19, with TRBD1 as a possible D gene (5 bases). The CDR3 extends over 17 amino acids. CDR1 LNHDA and CDR2 SQIVND come from the germline V gene (reference sequence). V lost 4 bases and J lost 1, with 17 bases in between. The CDR3 DNA follows: TGTGCCAGTAGTACCTACCTTGGGGCAGAGAGCAATCAGCCCCAGCATTTT. It codes for CASSTYLGAESNQPQHF.

V and J are TRBV19 and TRBJ2-1; 9 positions match TRBD2. This CDR3 spans 16 amino acids. Germline V gene data show CDR1 as LNHDA and CDR2 as SQIVND (reference sequence). Trimming took 5 bases from V and 0 from J; bases not matched to a gene: 5. The CDR3, as DNA: TGTGCCAGTAGTCGCGGGGGGGCCGGCTCCTACAATGAGCAGTTCTTC. It encodes CASSRGGAGSYNEQFF.

This clone was detected once. Different DNA sequences within this sample yield the same CDR3. This sequence joins TRBV29-1 and TRBJ2-1; 12 bases map to TRBD2. The CDR3 consists of 17 residues. The ends lost 3 bases at V and 3 bases at J; junction bases unmatched: 9. Germline CDR1 and CDR2: SQVTM and ANQGSEA. The CDR3, as DNA: TGCAGCGTTGAGGGCCTAGCGGGAGGGCCAAGCTACAATGAGCAGTTCTTC. It specifies CSVEGLAGGPSYNEQFF.

The chain has TRBV11-1 and TRBJ2-3; 7 bases are a match to TRBD1. Germline loops: CDR1 SGHAT, CDR2 FQDESV (reference sequence). Trimming removed 5 bases from V and 2 bases from J; junction bases left unmatched: 7. This CDR3 is 15 amino acids long. CDR3 DNA sequence: TGTGCCAGCAGCCTTTCGGGACAGATCACAGATACGCAGTATTTT. Translated: CASSLSGQITDTQYF.

This rearrangement joins TRBV30 to TRBJ1-6; 9 bases line up with TRBD1. J was trimmed by 6 bases and V by 3 bases; bases with no gene match: 3. CDR3 length equals 14 residues. Germline V lookup: CDR1 GTSNPN, CDR2 SVGIG (reference sequence). CDR3 coding DNA: TGTGCCTGGAGGGGACAGGGAGGTAATTCACCCCTCCACTTT. Encoded protein: CAWRGQGGNSPLHF.

Remarks on this clone: Different DNA sequences within this sample yield the same CDR3. This chain uses TRBV7-2 with TRBJ2-3, with 8 bases identical to TRBD2. The CDR3 totals 14 residues. The germline V gene encodes CDR1 SGHTA and CDR2 FQGNSA. V was pared by 3 bases and J by 6 bases, with 5 bases of the junction left unmatched. Here the CDR3 reads CASSFLAGGDTQYF. The DNA for the CDR3 is TGTGCCAGCAGCTTTCTAGCGGGTGGGGATACGCAGTATTTT.

A few counts support this clone. This chain links TRBV4-2 with TRBJ1-1; D might be TRBD1 (6 bases). CDR1 is LGHNA, CDR2 YNFKEQ, per germline. The CDR3 has 15 amino acids. V was shortened by 0 bases and J by 0 bases, with 8 bases between the two germline ends. In DNA form, the CDR3 reads TGTGCCAGCAGCCAAGATCAGGGGATGAACACTGAAGCTTTCTTT. Encoded protein: CASSQDQGMNTEAFF.

This chain connects TRBV5-1 to TRBJ2-2; a possible D gene is TRBD1 (6 bases). Germline CDR1 is SGHRS and CDR2 is YFSETQ. Trimming left V 0 bases short and J 0 bases short, with 12 bases between. CDR3 length equals 17 residues. This chain's CDR3 is CASSLDVQGSNTGELFF. The CDR3 nucleotides are TGCGCCAGCAGCTTGGACGTGCAGGGGTCGAACACCGGGGAGCTGTTTTTT.

This rearrangement joins TRBV11-1 to TRBJ1-1; 8 nucleotides align to TRBD1. The CDR3 runs to 15 residues. Trimming removed 5 bases from V and 5 bases from J; junction bases left unmatched: 10. Germline V gene lookup returns CDR1 SGHAT and CDR2 FQDESV (reference sequence). The CDR3 sequence is CASSPLDRVETEAFF. In nucleotides, the CDR3 is TGTGCCAGCAGCCCCCTGGACAGGGTAGAAACTGAAGCTTTCTTT.

This rearrangement joins TRBV24-1 to TRBJ2-5, with D maybe TRBD1 (5 bases). The germline CDR1 and CDR2 sequences are KGHDR and SFDVKD. The CDR3 is made up of 15 amino acids. V lost 5 bases to trimming and J lost 5 bases, with 17 bases between them. CDR3 region: CATSAPDGAGETQYF. The DNA for the CDR3 is TGTGCCACCAGTGCCCCGGACGGAGCAGGGGAGACCCAGTACTTC.

The genes are TRBV7-2 and TRBJ2-5, with a possible D match to TRBD1 (6 bases). CDR3 length equals 14 residues. Trimming stripped 5 bases from V and 2 bases from J, with 12 bases between. Germline V gene data show CDR1 as SGHTA and CDR2 as FQGNSA. The DNA for the CDR3 is TGTGCCAGCAGCCTCTGGACAGAACAAGAGACCCAGTACTTC. Its translation: CASSLWTEQETQYF.

The CDR3 sequence: CASSFTGGLYEQYF. Written as DNA, the CDR3 is TGTGCCAGCAGCTTCACAGGGGGCCTCTACGAGCAGTACTTC. The gene calls are TRBV6-5 and TRBJ2-7, with 9 nucleotides matching TRBD1. The CDR3 is 14 amino acids. J lost 3 bases, V lost 6 bases, and 6 bases had no gene match. Germline V gene lookup returns CDR1 MNHEY and CDR2 SVGAGI.

The chain has TRBV18 and TRBJ2-7; weak D call: TRBD1 (6 bases). CDR1 KGHSH and CDR2 LQKENI come from the germline V gene. Between the trimmed V and J ends, which lost 4 bases and 0 bases, there was a span of 7 bases. This CDR3 region has 13 residues. In DNA, the CDR3 is TGTGCCAGCTCACTGGGACACTCCTACGAGCAGTACTTC. Its protein product is CASSLGHSYEQYF.

As regards this clone: In the same sample, other DNA sequences code for this CDR3. The chain recombines TRBV5-1 with TRBJ2-7; TRBD1 is a possible D gene (5 bases). This CDR3 has 14 amino acids. Germline CDR1 reads SGHRS; CDR2 reads YFSETQ. Trimming shortened V by 7 bases and J by 4 bases, and 18 bases separated the two germline ends. CDR3 coding DNA: TGCGCCAGCTCCCAAGGGCAGGGCGCTTACGAGCAGTACTTC. It translates to CASSQGQGAYEQYF.

The chain couples TRBV7-2 to TRBJ2-7, with D possibly matching TRBD2 (6 bases). Trimming pared 3 bases from V and 4 bases from J, leaving 13 bases between. Looked up from germline, CDR1 is SGHTA and CDR2 is FQGNSA. This CDR3 contains 14 residues. This CDR3 reads CASSFTSTKYEQYF. The CDR3 DNA sequence: TGTGCCAGCAGCTTTACTAGCACTAAGTACGAGCAGTACTTC.

The chain links TRBV9 to TRBJ2-3, with D perhaps matching TRBD2 (6 bases). Germline lookup yields CDR1 SGDLS and CDR2 YYNGEE. Trimming took 4 bases from V and 7 from J, leaving 19 bases between them. The CDR3 consists of 15 residues. The CDR3 reads CASSPRPEGIHTQYF. Here the CDR3 DNA reads TGTGCCAGCAGCCCGAGGCCGGAGGGGATACATACGCAGTATTTT.

This sequence joins TRBV12-3 or TRBV12-4 and TRBJ1-1; the D is unclear. CDR3 size: 12 residues. The V gene lost 6 bases and the J gene lost 9 bases, with 14 bases spanning the gap. The CDR3 sequence is CASSLGIKKAFF. The DNA of the CDR3 is TGTGCCAGCAGCCTCGGGATTAAGAAAGCTTTCTTT.

V usage is TRBV7-3 and J usage is TRBJ2-5; weak D call: TRBD1 (6 bases). CDR1 is SGHTA, CDR2 FQGTGA, per germline. Trimming removed 4 bases at V and 8 bases at J, with 20 bases between. This CDR3 has 15 residues. CDR3 nucleotides: TGTGCCAGCAGCTCTGGACAGAGGGCCTCGGAAACCCAGTACTTC. Translating it yields CASSSGQRASETQYF.

This chain links TRBV30 with TRBJ1-2; no firm D call. The CDR3 has 10 amino acids. Germline V CDR1 and CDR2: GTSNPN, SVGIG (reference sequence). V lost 4 bases to trimming and J lost 7 bases, with 7 bases between them. The CDR3 spells CAWMNSGYTF. DNA for the CDR3: TGTGCCTGGATGAACAGTGGCTACACCTTC.

The rearrangement links TRBV3-1 (or the pseudogene TRBV3-2) to TRBJ2-1; TRBD2 is a possible D gene (5 bases). The CDR3 extends over 12 amino acids. CDR1 is LGHDT and CDR2 is YNNKEL in the germline V gene (reference sequence). Trimming removed 4 bases from V and 9 bases from J, with 10 bases in between. CDR3 coding DNA: TGTGCCAGCAGCCCTCATCGGGGTGAGCAGTTCTTC. It encodes CASSPHRGEQFF.

This clone was seen just once. The rearrangement links TRBV30 to TRBJ1-1; TRBD1 matches at 7 bases. V trimming: 5 bases; J trimming: 1 base; junction bases outside the gene matches: 4. CDR1 and CDR2 (germline): GTSNPN, SVGIG (reference sequence). This CDR3 spans 13 amino acids. In nucleotides, the CDR3 is TGTGCCTGGGGGGGACAGAAGAACACTGAAGCTTTCTTT. Its translation is CAWGGQKNTEAFF.

This clone was seen just once. The chain uses TRBV6-2 or TRBV6-3 and TRBJ1-2; 9 bases match TRBD1. CDR1 and CDR2 from the germline V gene are MNHEY and SVGEGT. The ends lost 5 bases at V and 5 bases at J; junction bases unmatched: 12. This CDR3 contains 16 residues. CDR3: CASSAHWDRAEYGYTF. The DNA for the CDR3 is TGTGCCAGCAGTGCCCACTGGGACAGGGCTGAATATGGCTACACCTTC.

The chain couples TRBV6-5 to TRBJ2-7, with D perhaps TRBD2 (6 bases). The ends were cut back, 8 bases at V and 7 bases at J, with 18 bases in the middle. Germline values: CDR1 MNHEY, CDR2 SVGAGI. The CDR3 length is 13 residues. The CDR3 DNA reads as TGTGCCAGCGGAGGGGCCAGTCGGCGAGAGCAGTACTTC. Amino acids: CASGGASRREQYF.